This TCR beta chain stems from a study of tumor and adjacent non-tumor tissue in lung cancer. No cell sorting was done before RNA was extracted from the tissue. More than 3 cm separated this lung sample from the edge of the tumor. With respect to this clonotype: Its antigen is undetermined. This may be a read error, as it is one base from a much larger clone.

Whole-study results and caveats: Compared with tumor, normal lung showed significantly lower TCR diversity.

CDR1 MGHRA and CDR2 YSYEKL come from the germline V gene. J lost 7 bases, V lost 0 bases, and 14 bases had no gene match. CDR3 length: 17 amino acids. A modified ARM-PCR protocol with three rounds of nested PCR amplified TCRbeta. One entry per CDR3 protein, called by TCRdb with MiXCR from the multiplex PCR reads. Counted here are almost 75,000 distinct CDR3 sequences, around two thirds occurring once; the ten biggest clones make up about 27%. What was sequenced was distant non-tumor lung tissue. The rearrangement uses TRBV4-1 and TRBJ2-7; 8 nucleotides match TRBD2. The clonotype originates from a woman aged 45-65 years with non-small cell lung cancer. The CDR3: CASSQDIIGRAWREQYF. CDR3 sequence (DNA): TGCGCCAGCAGCCAAGATATCATCGGGAGGGCCTGGCGGGAGCAGTACTTC.